This T cell receptor beta chain comes out of a study of OX40 agonist ivuxolimab in advanced cancers. The CDR3 contains 13 residues. Trimming removed 1 base at V and 7 bases at J, with 7 bases between. The germline V gene encodes CDR1 SGHTA and CDR2 FQGNSA. Repertoires were generated with immunoSEQ multiplex PCR, while TCRdb's copy carries only in-frame clones and drops some. The data contain 50,000 to 65,000 clones, 75% to 90% of them singletons. The sequencing here drew on CD4+ or CD8+ T cells sorted from blood, taken in a trial of the OX40 agonist ivuxolimab. The gene calls are TRBV7-2 and TRBJ1-4; D gene uncertain. The source is an adult with an advanced solid tumor such as melanoma, head and neck, liver or kidney cancer. CDR3 nucleotides: TGTGCCAGCAGCTTAGTACCGGGTGAAAAACTGTTTTTT. It specifies CASSLVPGEKLFF.